One sample yielded the 32 T cell receptor beta chains listed below, sequenced in a study of monozygotic twins with cystic fibrosis. Using immunoSEQ multiplex PCR, the repertoire was profiled, and TCRdb retains in-frame clones only, with some absent. The sample lists thousands of clones, nearly 95% seen once, with 0.5% to 0.65% in the top ten. The specimen sequenced was blood. The receptors come from a boy aged 2-9 years with cystic fibrosis.

V usage is TRBV13 and J usage is TRBJ1-2; 8 nucleotides align to TRBD1. The germline V gene encodes CDR1 PRHDT and CDR2 FYEKMQ (reference sequence). The V segment lost 5 bases and the J segment 2 bases; nucleotides outside the gene matches: 7. The CDR3 totals 15 residues. For the CDR3, the DNA is TGTGCCAGCAGCGCCGACAGGGGCCGGAACTATGGCTACACCTTC. This codes for CASSADRGRNYGYTF. The whole variable domain, remainder taken from reference TRBV13 and TRBJ1-2, is AAGVIQSPRHLIKEKRETATLKCYPIPRHDTVYWYQQGPGQDPQFLISFYEKMQSDKGSIPDRFSAQQFSDYHSELNMSSLELGDSALYFCASSADRGRNYGYTFGSGTRLTVV.

The chain uses TRBV6-6 and TRBJ1-2; D unresolved. V lost 2 bases, J lost 8 bases, and 6 bases lay in between. CDR1 and CDR2 (germline): MNHNY, SVGAGI (reference sequence). This CDR3 has 11 residues. The CDR3 DNA is TGTGCCAGCAGTTACGACCTCGGCTACACCTTC. As protein: CASSYDLGYTF.

The rearrangement uses TRBV6-1 and TRBJ2-4; D is uncertain. This CDR3 spans 14 amino acids. Germline CDR1 is MNHNS and CDR2 is SASEGT. The ends were cut back, 5 bases at V and 0 bases at J, with 8 bases in the middle. The CDR3 DNA follows: TGTGCCAGCAGTTTGGTGCTAGCCAAAAACATTCAGTACTTC. It specifies CASSLVLAKNIQYF.

The chain is built from TRBV29-1 and TRBJ2-3; TRBD1 aligns across 9 bases. CDR3 length equals 16 residues. The trim removed 6 bases at V and 2 bases at J, leaving 12 bases unmatched. Germline lookup yields CDR1 SQVTM and CDR2 ANQGSEA. CDR3 in DNA: TGCAGCGTGCCATACAGGGGGCCGTTCCCCACAGATACGCAGTATTTT. Encoded protein: CSVPYRGPFPTDTQYF.

The chain carries TRBV25-1 and TRBJ2-5, with D perhaps given as TRBD1 or TRBD2 (5 bases each). V lost 1 base and J lost 4, with 10 bases in between. The CDR3 contains 14 residues. Per germline, CDR1 MGHDK and CDR2 SYGVNS. The CDR3 DNA follows: TGTGCCAGCAGTGAATTGGGACCTGGAGAGACCCAGTACTTC. This sequence encodes CASSELGPGETQYF.

The count of this clone is one. J is TRBJ2-1 and V is TRBV5-8; no firm D call. V lost 0 bases and J lost 2, with 12 bases in between. The germline V gene has CDR1 SGHTS and CDR2 YDEGEE. This CDR3 comprises 16 residues. The CDR3 sequence is CASSLGVFSPYNEQFF. Here the CDR3 DNA reads TGTGCCAGCAGCTTGGGCGTATTCTCCCCCTACAATGAGCAGTTCTTC.

The table lists this clone with a count of one. This chain links TRBV4-3 with TRBJ2-1, with D perhaps TRBD1 (5 bases). The ends were cut back, 4 bases at V and 9 bases at J, with 19 bases in the middle. Germline-derived CDR1 and CDR2 are LGHNA and YSLEER. The CDR3 extends over 15 amino acids. CDR3 bases: TGCGCCAGCAGCCTCTTCAGGGCCCCTCGAAGTGAGCAGTTCTTC. The encoded protein is CASSLFRAPRSEQFF.

This clone was seen just once. This chain connects TRBV4-3 to TRBJ2-7; weak D call: TRBD1 (5 bases). Trimming removed 1 base at V and 3 bases at J, with 16 bases between. CDR1 LGHNA and CDR2 YSLEER come from the germline V gene. CDR3 size: 16 residues. CDR3 coding DNA: TGCGCCAGCAGCCAAGTTTCAAGGGGCTCCTACTACGAGCAGTACTTC. As protein: CASSQVSRGSYYEQYF.

The count of this clone is one. This chain connects TRBV6-6 to TRBJ2-7; no clear D gene. Germline CDR1 reads MNHNY; CDR2 reads SVGAGI (reference sequence). CDR3 length: 13 amino acids. Between the trimmed V and J ends, which lost 2 bases and 2 bases, there was a span of 7 bases. This CDR3 is CASSYSEPYEQYF. In nucleotides, the CDR3 is TGTGCCAGCAGTTACAGCGAGCCCTACGAGCAGTACTTC.

CDR3 protein: CASSYRLAVDEQYF. The CDR3, as DNA: TGTGCCAGCAGCTACCGACTAGCTGTAGACGAGCAGTACTTC. This sequence joins TRBV5-4 and TRBJ2-7, with 7 bases aligning to TRBD2. The CDR3 runs 14 residues. Germline CDR1 is SGHNT and CDR2 is YYREEE (reference sequence). Trimming took 3 bases from V and 5 from J; bases not matched to a gene: 8.

The chain couples TRBV18 to TRBJ1-2, with TRBD1 identical over 9 bases. The CDR3 runs 19 residues. From germline, CDR1 is KGHSH and CDR2 LQKENI. V shed 1 base, J shed 5 bases, and the junction held 17 bases outside the gene matches. The CDR3, as DNA: TGTGCCAGCTCACCACGGGGGACAGGGCTCCACTTAGAACCTTATGGCTACACCTTC. Its translation is CASSPRGTGLHLEPYGYTF. The entire variable domain, with the rest obtained from reference TRBV18 and TRBJ1-2, is as follows: NAGVMQNPRHLVRRRGQEARLRCSPMKGHSHVYWYRQLPEEGLKFMVYLQKENIIDESGMPKERFSAEFPKEGPSILRIQQVVRGDSAAYFCASSPRGTGLHLEPYGYTFGSGTRLTVV.

The chain links TRBV5-1 to TRBJ2-1, with D perhaps TRBD2 (5 bases). Germline CDR1 is SGHRS and CDR2 is YFSETQ. The CDR3 runs to 15 residues. Deletions cut 3 bases from V and 2 bases from J, with 12 bases between. The CDR3 DNA is TGCGCCAGCAGCTCTAGTACTAGTGCCTACAATGAGCAGTTCTTC. Translating gives CASSSSTSAYNEQFF.

The genes are TRBV6-1 and TRBJ2-1; 7 nucleotides match TRBD2. CDR1 MNHNS and CDR2 SASEGT come from the germline V gene. The CDR3 sequence is 13 residues long. V dropped 11 bases and J dropped 0; count of bases not matched to a gene: 4. This CDR3 reads CASRDYSYNEQFF. For the CDR3, the DNA is TGTGCCTCCCGGGACTACTCCTACAATGAGCAGTTCTTC.

The rearrangement joins TRBV6-6 to TRBJ2-7; D gene unclear. Trimming removed 6 bases from V and 7 bases from J, with 19 bases in between. Germline loops: CDR1 MNHNY, CDR2 SVGAGI (reference sequence). The length of the CDR3 is 14 residues. The CDR3 protein is CASRLTGLPTEQYF. The CDR3 nucleotides read TGTGCCAGCAGACTTACCGGGCTACCTACGGAGCAGTACTTC.

This chain joins TRBV6-4 and TRBJ2-3, with D possibly called TRBD1 or TRBD2 (6 bases each). Looked up from germline, CDR1 is MRHNA and CDR2 is SNTAGT. With 4 bases removed from V and 3 bases from J, the gap between germline ends came to 8 bases. The CDR3 has 13 residues. The CDR3 spells CASSAGATDTQYF. The CDR3, as DNA: TGTGCCAGCAGTGCGGGGGCGACAGATACGCAGTATTTT.

The rearrangement links TRBV5-6 to TRBJ1-2, with a weak D call TRBD1 (6 bases). Germline V gene sequence: CDR1 SGHDT, CDR2 YYEEEE. The CDR3 sequence is 15 residues long. The V end lost 5 bases, the J end lost 2 bases, and 16 bases lay between the germline ends. CDR3 bases: TGTGCCAGCAGGATACAGGGCGTGAAGAACTATGGCTACACCTTC. This gives the protein CASRIQGVKNYGYTF.

The chain couples TRBV27 to TRBJ1-1; TRBD1 is a possible D gene (5 bases). Germline assignment: CDR1 MNHEY and CDR2 SMNVEV (reference sequence). The V and J ends lost 5 bases and 1 base respectively, with 14 bases between them. This CDR3 is built from 15 residues. CDR3 nucleotide sequence: TGTGCCAGCAGTCCATACGGGACGGAGAACACTGAAGCTTTCTTT. Its protein product is CASSPYGTENTEAFF.

The chain links TRBV6-5 to TRBJ2-5; the D gene is possibly TRBD2 (5 bases). Germline V gene data show CDR1 as MNHEY and CDR2 as SVGAGI. Trimming left V 0 bases short and J 5 bases short, with 10 bases between. The CDR3 extends over 14 amino acids. CDR3 sequence reads: CASSYSSPGETQYF. The CDR3 bases are TGTGCCAGCAGTTACTCATCTCCGGGGGAGACCCAGTACTTC.

V gene TRBV11-2 combines with J gene TRBJ1-2; maybe TRBD1 (6 bases). Per germline, CDR1 SGHAT and CDR2 FQNNGV. The CDR3 runs 18 residues. The V end lost 2 bases, the J end lost 4 bases, and 23 bases lay between the germline ends. The CDR3 loop reads CASSLQGSWGGAGYGYTF. CDR3 sequence (DNA): TGTGCCAGCAGCTTACAAGGGAGCTGGGGGGGCGCTGGCTATGGCTACACCTTC.

The CDR3 sequence is CSAPLGGYTF. The CDR3 nucleotides are TGCAGTGCCCCATTGGGGGGCTACACCTTC. J is TRBJ1-2 and V is TRBV20-1; D gene unclear. This CDR3 region has 10 residues. V was clipped by 6 bases and J by 8 bases, with 10 bases between them. Looked up from germline, CDR1 is DFQATT and CDR2 is SNEGSKA (reference sequence).

The CDR3 DNA reads as TGTGCCAGCAGCCCGGGACAGCTGCTCGAGCAGTACTTC. Its translation is CASSPGQLLEQYF. The chain carries TRBV4-2 and TRBJ2-7, with 7 bases identical to TRBD1. This CDR3 is built from 13 residues. V shed 4 bases and J 6 bases; nucleotides not matched to a gene: 6. Germline CDR1 reads LGHNA; CDR2 reads YNFKEQ.

V and J are TRBV4-1 and TRBJ1-5; D uncertain. CDR3 length: 13 residues. Germline lookup yields CDR1 MGHRA and CDR2 YSYEKL. The germline V and J ends were trimmed by 3 bases and 3 bases, with 6 bases remaining between them. Written as DNA, the CDR3 is TGCGCCAGCAGCCACGGACTCAATCAGCCCCAGCATTTT. Its translation: CASSHGLNQPQHF.

The chain combines TRBV5-5 with TRBJ1-1, with D maybe TRBD1 (5 bases). Germline assignment: CDR1 SGHKS and CDR2 YYEKEE (reference sequence). The germline V and J ends were trimmed by 0 bases and 1 base, with 7 bases remaining between them. The CDR3 extends over 14 amino acids. CDR3 DNA sequence: TGTGCCAGCAGCTTGGGTAGGGGGAACACTGAAGCTTTCTTT. This encodes CASSLGRGNTEAFF. Supplemented by reference TRBV5-5 and TRBJ1-1, the full variable domain reads DAGVTQSPTHLIKTRGQQVTLRCSPISGHKSVSWYQQVLGQGPQFIFQYYEKEERGRGNFPDRFSARQFPNYSSELNVNALLLGDSALYLCASSLGRGNTEAFFGQGTRLTVV.

The V and J genes are TRBV18 and TRBJ2-2; D perhaps matches TRBD2 (5 bases). The CDR3 runs to 14 residues. Looked up from germline, CDR1 is KGHSH and CDR2 is LQKENI. Trimming left V 2 bases short and J 7 bases short, with 11 bases between. CDR3 in DNA: TGTGCCAGCTCACCAAACGACGGGGTCGGGGAGCTGTTTTTT. Its translation: CASSPNDGVGELFF.

CDR3 protein: CASSEQGGDNSPLHF. The CDR3 DNA sequence: TGTGCCAGCAGTGAGCAGGGGGGCGATAATTCACCCCTCCACTTT. This chain connects TRBV6-1 to TRBJ1-6; 7 nucleotides align to TRBD1. The germline V gene encodes CDR1 MNHNS and CDR2 SASEGT. The CDR3 has 15 amino acids. Trimming took 3 bases from V and 5 from J; bases not matched to a gene: 4.

In its sample, this clone was seen once. The CDR3 loop reads CASSTTFRMNTEAFF. The CDR3 DNA reads as TGTGCCAGCAGCACTACATTCAGGATGAACACTGAAGCTTTCTTT. V is TRBV7-9 and J is TRBJ1-1; D is unclear. V lost 5 bases to trimming and J lost 0 bases, with 13 bases between them. In germline, CDR1 is SEHNR, CDR2 FQNEAQ (reference sequence). The CDR3 contains 15 residues.

This chain uses TRBV6-5 with TRBJ2-7; 10 bases align to TRBD1. The CDR3 spans 15 residues. Germline V gives CDR1 MNHEY, CDR2 SVGAGI. The J segment lost 0 bases and the V segment lost 5 bases, leaving 4 bases of the junction unmatched. For the CDR3, the DNA is TGTGCCAGCAGTCAGGGACAGGGGCTCTCCTACGAGCAGTACTTC. Translated: CASSQGQGLSYEQYF.

CDR3 in DNA: TGTGCTGTATCCAGGACAGGGAGCTCTGGGGCCAACGTCCTGACTTTC. Its translation is CAVSRTGSSGANVLTF. This chain connects TRBV7-7 to TRBJ2-6; 8 nucleotides line up with TRBD1. The CDR3 totals 16 residues. Germline V gene sequence: CDR1 SSHAT, CDR2 FNYEAQ (reference sequence).

The V gene is TRBV7-9, the J gene TRBJ1-2, with unresolved D. V shed 5 bases and J shed 8 bases, with 15 bases lying between them. The V gene's germline CDR1 is SEHNR and CDR2 FQNEAQ (reference sequence). The CDR3 is 13 residues long. The CDR3 protein is CASSQSREGGYTF. In DNA form, the CDR3 reads TGTGCCAGCAGCCAGTCACGAGAAGGGGGCTACACCTTC.

V is TRBV15 and J is TRBJ1-5; D might be TRBD1 (6 bases). V lost 4 bases and J 5 bases, leaving 9 bases between the germline ends. Germline V CDR1 and CDR2: LNHNV, YYDKDF (reference sequence). The CDR3 runs 13 residues. The CDR3: CATSTDSYQPQHF. The CDR3, as DNA: TGTGCCACCAGCACGGACAGTTATCAGCCCCAGCATTTT.

This chain connects TRBV5-4 to TRBJ2-3, with 14 positions matching TRBD2. Germline V gives CDR1 SGHNT, CDR2 YYREEE (reference sequence). The CDR3 covers 17 residues. With 3 bases clipped from V and 5 bases from J, the junction kept 8 bases outside the gene matches. The CDR3 region is CASSSGTSGGRIDTQYF. In nucleotides, the CDR3 is TGTGCCAGCAGCTCTGGGACTAGCGGGGGAAGAATAGATACGCAGTATTTT.

This clone showed up just once. The rearrangement joins TRBV9 to TRBJ2-2; D perhaps matches TRBD1 (5 bases). CDR1 and CDR2 (germline): SGDLS, YYNGEE. V shed 0 bases and J shed 1 base, with 10 bases lying between them. This CDR3 contains 16 residues. CDR3 nucleotide sequence: TGTGCCAGCAGCGTAGGGGGCAGGGTGAACACCGGGGAGCTGTTTTTT. This encodes CASSVGGRVNTGELFF.